This is a list of T cell receptor beta chains from one sample in a study of T-cell reconstitution after alpha-beta-depleted transplantation in children. TCRdb itself ran the PCR reads through MiXCR, one entry per CDR3 protein. Of hundreds of thousands of distinct CDR3 sequences in the sample, under 15% were seen once. The sample was PBMCs, mostly from graft donor cells, taken 360 days after TCRalphabeta/CD19-depleted stem cell transplant. The receptors shown here come from a male patient aged 10 to 17 who had a stem cell transplant for acute myeloid leukemia, so the T cells may come from the graft donor. CDR3s include the opening cysteine and the closing phenylalanine or tryptophan. D genes are given only for firm matches. Only part of the rows carry a size: once, few, many, or a class if the clone is expanded.

clone size,J gene,D gene,V gene,CDR3 DNA,CDR3 protein
.,TRBJ2-7,TRBD2,TRBV20-1,TGCAGTGCTAGGTTTCTAGCGGGAGCTGCCTACGAGCAGTACTTC,CSARFLAGAAYEQYF
.,TRBJ2-7,TRBD1,TRBV27,TGTGCCAGCAGTTTTTGGGACAGGGGCGCGCGAGGGTACGAGCAGTACTTC,CASSFWDRGARGYEQYF
.,TRBJ2-6,TRBD2,TRBV5-1,TGCGCCAGCAGCCCAGGACTAGTTCCTGGGGCCAACGTCCTGACTTTC,CASSPGLVPGANVLTF
few,TRBJ2-7,.,TRBV4-2,TGTGCCAGCAGCCTCGGGTCAGCCACCTACGAGCAGTACTTC,CASSLGSATYEQYF
.,TRBJ1-1,.,TRBV28,TGTGCCAGCAGTTTCCCCGGAAACACTGAAGCTTTCTTT,CASSFPGNTEAFF
few,TRBJ2-3,.,TRBV7-3,TGTGCCAGCAGCTCGCTCCTGGTCGGAGTTAGCACAGATACGCAGTATTTT,CASSSLLVGVSTDTQYF
few,TRBJ2-3,.,TRBV12-3/TRBV12-4,TGTGCCAGCAGTTTACAGCGTTTGAAGGTCCCCACCACAGATACGCAGTATTTT,CASSLQRLKVPTTDTQYF
few,TRBJ2-7,TRBD2,TRBV6-1,TGTGCCAGCAGTGTCGGGGGGGTGGTCTACGAGCAGTACTTC,CASSVGGVVYEQYF
.,TRBJ2-5,.,TRBV25-1,TGTGCCAGCGTGGACAGTCGGGTCGCGTACCAAGAGACCCAGTACTTC,CASVDSRVAYQETQYF
few,TRBJ2-7,.,TRBV5-1,TGCGCCAGCAGCTCTGGGACCACTGGGGGCGAGCAGTACTTC,CASSSGTTGGEQYF
.,TRBJ2-1,.,TRBV9,TGTGCCAGCAGCGTAGCACCCGGGCCAGAGCAGTTCTTC,CASSVAPGPEQFF
.,TRBJ1-5,TRBD1,TRBV12-3/TRBV12-4,TGTGCCAGCAGGAAGGACAGGGCTCAGCCCCAGCATTTT,CASRKDRAQPQHF
many,TRBJ2-3,.,TRBV7-9,TGTGCCAGCAGCTTTGCCCGGTCGGCGGTAGGGACAGATACGCAGTATTTT,CASSFARSAVGTDTQYF
many,TRBJ2-2,.,TRBV20-1,TGCAGTGCTAGACGCTCAGGGGCCGGGGAGCTGTTTTTT,CSARRSGAGELFF
.,TRBJ2-1,TRBD2,TRBV28,TGTGCCAGCAGGCTAGGGACTAGCGGGAGGGGGTCGTACAATGAGCAGTTCTTC,CASRLGTSGRGSYNEQFF
few,TRBJ1-4,.,TRBV14,TGTGCCAGCAGCCAATCCGGGCGTAGGCGGGAAAAACTGTTTTTT,CASSQSGRRREKLFF
few,TRBJ2-2,.,TRBV28,TGTGCCAGCAGCCGGACAGTCCCCGGGGAGCTGTTTTTT,CASSRTVPGELFF
few,TRBJ2-1,TRBD2,TRBV20-1,TGCAGTGCTAGCGGTCCTCCGGGACTAGCGGAATGGGGGCAGTTCTTC,CSASGPPGLAEWGQFF
few,TRBJ2-7,TRBD2,TRBV6-5,TGTGCCAGCAGTTACTCGCTAGCGGGAGGATCCTACGAGCAGTACTTC,CASSYSLAGGSYEQYF
many,TRBJ2-1,TRBD2,TRBV12-3/TRBV12-4,TGTGCCAGCAGTTTACTAGCGGGATATGGGCAGTTCTTC,CASSLLAGYGQFF
.,TRBJ2-5,.,TRBV12-3/TRBV12-4,TGTGCCAGCAGCCAAGAGTCCCCCCGGAGGGAGTGGAAGACCCAGTACTTC,CASSQESPRREWKTQYF
few,TRBJ2-1,TRBD2,TRBV7-6,TGTGCTAGCAGCCCCGGACTAGCGAGTACCTCTATCATCCTTAGACACAATGAGCAGTTCTTC,CASSPGLASTSIILRHNEQFF
.,TRBJ2-5,.,TRBV10-3,TGTGCCATCAGAGAGGGGTTTTCGAGAGAGACCCAGTACTTC,CAIREGFSRETQYF
few,TRBJ2-1,.,TRBV20-1,TGCAGTGCTAGGCGAGCAGGCAATGAGCAGTTCTTC,CSARRAGNEQFF
many,TRBJ2-7,.,TRBV29-1,TGCAGCGTTGTGAGTATGTACGAGCAGTACTTC,CSVVSMYEQYF
.,TRBJ1-1,TRBD1,TRBV6-6,TGTGCCAGCAACCGCAGGGGGCAAGCTGAAGCTTTCTTT,CASNRRGQAEAFF
.,TRBJ2-7,.,TRBV19,TGTGCCATCACCGGGACCGGGTTTTACGAGCAGTACTTC,CAITGTGFYEQYF
few,TRBJ2-2,TRBD2,TRBV29-1,TGCAGCGTTGTGGGGGCAGGTAGCGGGAGGGCCCACACCGGGGAGCTGTTTTTT,CSVVGAGSGRAHTGELFF
many,TRBJ2-2,.,TRBV12-3/TRBV12-4,TGTGCCAGCACCTTTACGAAGGACACCGGGGAGCTGTTTTTT,CASTFTKDTGELFF
.,TRBJ1-2,TRBD1,TRBV28,TGTGCCAGCAAACGGGGCGGACAGGGAACGGGGGGCTACACCTTC,CASKRGGQGTGGYTF
.,TRBJ2-7,TRBD1,TRBV11-2,TGTGCCAGCAGCTACGCGACAGGGCCCTACGAGCAGTACTTC,CASSYATGPYEQYF
many,TRBJ2-1,.,TRBV12-3/TRBV12-4,TGTGCCAGCAGTTTACGGAGTGCCAGCCATGAGCAGTTCTTC,CASSLRSASHEQFF
.,TRBJ1-4,.,TRBV27,TGTGCCAGCAGTCCCCTAACCGTCGACTCTCTGGCAACTAATGAAAAACTGTTTTTT,CASSPLTVDSLATNEKLFF
few,TRBJ2-3,.,TRBV7-2,TGTGCCAGCAGCTTCCGCCCAGGCTGGGGCACAGATACGCAGTATTTT,CASSFRPGWGTDTQYF
.,TRBJ2-7,.,TRBV6-2/TRBV6-3,TGTGCCAGCAGTTACGTGGGACTTGACCCCTACGAGCAGTACTTC,CASSYVGLDPYEQYF
.,TRBJ2-7,.,TRBV6-1,TGTGCCAGCGGGACGGCTGGGGGCTACGAGCAGTACTTC,CASGTAGGYEQYF
.,TRBJ2-1,.,TRBV27,TGTGCCAGCAGTATGCCGGGACTCCTCTACAATGAGCAGTTCTTC,CASSMPGLLYNEQFF
few,TRBJ2-5,.,TRBV10-3,TGTGCCATCAGTGAGCACAGGGATGGGGAGACCCAGTACTTC,CAISEHRDGETQYF
many,TRBJ2-4,.,TRBV20-1,TGCAGTGCTAGAGTGGGGGAAAACATTCAGTACTTC,CSARVGENIQYF
many,TRBJ2-3,.,TRBV29-1,TGCAGCGTTGTAGGGGATACGCAGTATTTT,CSVVGDTQYF
.,TRBJ2-1,.,TRBV7-9,TGTGCCAGCCCCCCACCGGGGAATGAGCAGTTCTTC,CASPPPGNEQFF
.,TRBJ2-1,.,TRBV10-3,TGTGCCATCAGTGAATTGGGGGAGCAGTTCTTC,CAISELGEQFF
many,TRBJ2-3,TRBD2,TRBV20-1,TGCAGTGCTAGAGGGGCTAGCGGGGGATTGGAGGATACGCAGTATTTT,CSARGASGGLEDTQYF
.,TRBJ1-1,.,TRBV20-1,TGCAGTGCTAGCAAGAACACTGAAGCTTTCTTT,CSASKNTEAFF
many,TRBJ2-7,.,TRBV12-3/TRBV12-4,TGTGCCAGCGGCAGGGGAGGGCCAGGCTACGAGCAGTACTTC,CASGRGGPGYEQYF
few,TRBJ2-1,TRBD2,TRBV12-3/TRBV12-4,TGTGCCAGCAGATTAAATAGCGGGACCCAAGCCAATGAGCAGTTCTTC,CASRLNSGTQANEQFF
many,TRBJ2-3,TRBD2,TRBV5-1,TGCGCCAGCAGCTCGAGACTAGCGGGAGGGGCGCAGTATTTT,CASSSRLAGGAQYF
few,TRBJ1-5,.,TRBV20-1,TGCAGTGCTAGAACGACTCCTATGGGACATCAGCCCCAGCATTTT,CSARTTPMGHQPQHF
.,TRBJ2-1,.,TRBV29-1,TGCAGCGCCGAGGAGGGGGTCAATTTCGATGAGCAGTTCTTC,CSAEEGVNFDEQFF
few,TRBJ2-5,.,TRBV7-9,TGTGCCAGCAGCTCTCTAGCGCGGGAGACCCAGTACTTC,CASSSLARETQYF
many,TRBJ2-2,TRBD2,TRBV12-3/TRBV12-4,TGTGCCAGCATCCCGGGACTAGCGGGAGTCGAAGGCGGGGAGCTGTTTTTT,CASIPGLAGVEGGELFF
.,TRBJ2-6,TRBD2,TRBV9,TGTGCCAGCAGCGTAGGTCTAGCGGGAGGAACACTCGGGGCCAACGTCCTGACTTTC,CASSVGLAGGTLGANVLTF
.,TRBJ2-1,.,TRBV2,TGTGCCAGCAGTCAACCCGGGACAAGGATCAATGAGCAGTTCTTC,CASSQPGTRINEQFF
many,TRBJ2-3,.,TRBV7-6,TGTGCCAGCAGCTTACGGCCGAGGGGTGCAGATACGCAGTATTTT,CASSLRPRGADTQYF